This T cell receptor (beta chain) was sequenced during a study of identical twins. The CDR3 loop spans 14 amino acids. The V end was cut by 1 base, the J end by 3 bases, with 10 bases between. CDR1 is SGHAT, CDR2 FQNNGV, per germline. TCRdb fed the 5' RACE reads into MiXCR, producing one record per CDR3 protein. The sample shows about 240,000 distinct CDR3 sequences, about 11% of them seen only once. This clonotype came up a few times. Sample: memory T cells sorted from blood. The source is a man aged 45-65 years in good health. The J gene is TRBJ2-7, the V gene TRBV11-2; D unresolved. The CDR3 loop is CASSLGGSLYEQYF. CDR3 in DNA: TGTGCCAGCAGCTTAGGGGGTAGCCTCTACGAGCAGTACTTC.